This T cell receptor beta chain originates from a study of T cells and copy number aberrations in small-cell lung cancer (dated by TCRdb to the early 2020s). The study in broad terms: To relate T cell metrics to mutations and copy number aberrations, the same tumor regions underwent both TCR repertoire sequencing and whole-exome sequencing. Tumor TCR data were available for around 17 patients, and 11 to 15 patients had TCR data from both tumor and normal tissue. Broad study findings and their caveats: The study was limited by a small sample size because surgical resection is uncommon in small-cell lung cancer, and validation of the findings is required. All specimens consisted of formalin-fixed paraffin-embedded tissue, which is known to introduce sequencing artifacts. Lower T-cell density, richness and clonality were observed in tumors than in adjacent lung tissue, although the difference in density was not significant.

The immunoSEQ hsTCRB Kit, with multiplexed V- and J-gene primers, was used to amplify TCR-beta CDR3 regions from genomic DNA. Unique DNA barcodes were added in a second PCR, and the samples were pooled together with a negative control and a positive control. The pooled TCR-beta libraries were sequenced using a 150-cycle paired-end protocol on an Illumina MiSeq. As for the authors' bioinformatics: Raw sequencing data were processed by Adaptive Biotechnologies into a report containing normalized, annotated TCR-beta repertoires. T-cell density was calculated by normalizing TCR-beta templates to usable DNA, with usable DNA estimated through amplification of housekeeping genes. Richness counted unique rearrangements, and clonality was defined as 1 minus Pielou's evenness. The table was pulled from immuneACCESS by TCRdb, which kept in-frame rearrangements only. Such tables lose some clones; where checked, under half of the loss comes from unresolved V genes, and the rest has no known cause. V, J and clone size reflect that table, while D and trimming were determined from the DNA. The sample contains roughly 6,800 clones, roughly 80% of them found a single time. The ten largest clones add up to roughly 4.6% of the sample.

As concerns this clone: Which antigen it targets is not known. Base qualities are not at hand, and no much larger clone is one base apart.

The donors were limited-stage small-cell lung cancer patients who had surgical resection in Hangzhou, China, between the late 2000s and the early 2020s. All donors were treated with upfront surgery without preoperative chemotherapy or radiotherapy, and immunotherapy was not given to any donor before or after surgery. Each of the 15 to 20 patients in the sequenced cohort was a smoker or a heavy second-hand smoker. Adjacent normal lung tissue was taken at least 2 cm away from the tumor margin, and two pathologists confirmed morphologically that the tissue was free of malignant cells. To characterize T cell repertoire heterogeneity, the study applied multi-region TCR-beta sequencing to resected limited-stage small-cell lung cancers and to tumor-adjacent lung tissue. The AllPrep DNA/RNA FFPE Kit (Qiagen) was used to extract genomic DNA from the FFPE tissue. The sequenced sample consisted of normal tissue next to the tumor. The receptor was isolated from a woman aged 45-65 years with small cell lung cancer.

At the DNA level, the sequence is TGTGCCAGCAGTGGGGGACAGGAGCAGTACTTC. This yields the protein CASSGGQEQYF. This receptor chain uses TRBV6-6 and TRBJ2-7; 7 central bases correspond to TRBD1. Sequences MNHNY (CDR1) and SVGAGI (CDR2) are obtained from the germline V gene (reference sequence). The CDR3 contains 11 residues, cysteine and phenylalanine counted. Only the CDR3 portion is preserved as DNA: 33 bases, with reading frame beginning at the first base. V is trimmed back by 5 bases and J by 7 bases, and the junction contains 2 bases that no gene match accounts for.